This T cell receptor (beta chain) derives from a study of identical twins. Note on this clonotype: The antigen remains undetermined.

The study, taken as a whole, reports: For cord blood, abundant beta clonotypes had fewer insertions, unlike memory repertoires, which showed none.

Trimming took off 2 bases at V and 7 bases at J, with 7 bases between the two ends. Germline CDR1 reads MNHNS; CDR2 reads SASEGT. The CDR3 is 12 amino acids. Carrying unique molecular identifiers, the cDNA also gained a universal primer site through template switching. TCRdb passed the 5' RACE reads through MiXCR, listing each CDR3 protein once. The sample shows some 190,000 distinct CDR3 sequences, about 16% of them seen only once. The same data also contributed to another study, on T cells expressing NK-cell markers. That paper notes: In sorted CD3+CD56+NKG2C+, CD3+CD56+NKG2C- and CD3+CD56-NKG2C+ T cells, TCR beta repertoires were obtained. Dominant NKG2C+ clonotypes were found to form about 1.0-7.5% of CD8+ T cells in more than five donors.

V usage is TRBV6-1 and J usage is TRBJ2-3, with D uncertain. The TCR originated in a woman under 30 in good health. Input material: CD8+ T cells sorted from blood. CDR3: CASSEQPNTQYF. The DNA of the CDR3 is TGTGCCAGCAGTGAACAACCCAATACGCAGTATTTT.